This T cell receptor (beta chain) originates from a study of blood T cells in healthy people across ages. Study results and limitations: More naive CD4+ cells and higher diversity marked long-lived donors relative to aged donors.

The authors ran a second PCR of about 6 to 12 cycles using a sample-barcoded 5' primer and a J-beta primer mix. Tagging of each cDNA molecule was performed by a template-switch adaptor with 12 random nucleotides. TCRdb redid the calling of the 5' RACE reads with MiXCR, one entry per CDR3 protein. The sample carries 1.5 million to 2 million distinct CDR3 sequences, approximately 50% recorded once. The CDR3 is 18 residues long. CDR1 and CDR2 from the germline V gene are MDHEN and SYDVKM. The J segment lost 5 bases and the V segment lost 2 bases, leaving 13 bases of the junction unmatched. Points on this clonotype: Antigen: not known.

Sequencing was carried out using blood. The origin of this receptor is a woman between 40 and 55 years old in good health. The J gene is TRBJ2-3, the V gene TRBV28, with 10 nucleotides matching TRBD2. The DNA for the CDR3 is TGTGCCAGCAGTTTAAATTACGCAGCGGGGGGGCCATTAGATACGCAGTATTTT. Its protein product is CASSLNYAAGGPLDTQYF.